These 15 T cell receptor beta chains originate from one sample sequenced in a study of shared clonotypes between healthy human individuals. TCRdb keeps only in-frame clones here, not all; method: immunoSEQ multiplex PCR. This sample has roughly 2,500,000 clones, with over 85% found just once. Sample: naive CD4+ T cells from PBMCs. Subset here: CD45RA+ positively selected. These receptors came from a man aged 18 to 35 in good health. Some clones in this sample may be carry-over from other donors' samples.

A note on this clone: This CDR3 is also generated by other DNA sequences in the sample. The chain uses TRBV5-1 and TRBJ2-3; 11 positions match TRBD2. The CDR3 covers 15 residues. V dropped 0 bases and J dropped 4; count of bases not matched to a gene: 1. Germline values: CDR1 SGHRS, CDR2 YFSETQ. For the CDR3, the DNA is TGCGCCAGCAGCTTGGCACTAGCGGGAGCAGATACGCAGTATTTT. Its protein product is CASSLALAGADTQYF.

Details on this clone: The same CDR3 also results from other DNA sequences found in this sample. The CDR3 sequence is CASRRTGVLMNTEAFF. The CDR3 bases are TGCGCCAGCAGACGGACAGGGGTCCTCATGAACACTGAAGCTTTCTTT. This chain joins TRBV5-1 and TRBJ1-1; 9 nucleotides line up with TRBD1. Germline CDR1 and CDR2: SGHRS and YFSETQ. V dropped 5 bases and J dropped 0; count of bases not matched to a gene: 8. CDR3 size: 16 residues.

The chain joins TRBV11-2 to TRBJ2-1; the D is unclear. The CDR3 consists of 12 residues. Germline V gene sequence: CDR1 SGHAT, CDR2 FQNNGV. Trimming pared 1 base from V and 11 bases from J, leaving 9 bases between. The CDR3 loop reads CASSLAPYQQFF. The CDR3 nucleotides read TGTGCCAGCAGCTTAGCCCCCTATCAGCAGTTCTTC. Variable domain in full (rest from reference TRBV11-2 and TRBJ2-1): EAGVAQSPRYKIIEKRQSVAFWCNPISGHATLYWYQQILGQGPKLLIQFQNNGVVDDSQLPKDRFSAERLKGVDSTLKIQPAKLEDSAVYLCASSLAPYQQFFGPGTRLTVL.

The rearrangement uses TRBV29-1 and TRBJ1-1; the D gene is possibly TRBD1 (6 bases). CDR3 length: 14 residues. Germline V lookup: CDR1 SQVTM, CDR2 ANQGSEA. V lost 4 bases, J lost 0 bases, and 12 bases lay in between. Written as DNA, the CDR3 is TGCAGCGTTGTAGCAACAGGGCTGAACACTGAAGCTTTCTTT. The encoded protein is CSVVATGLNTEAFF.

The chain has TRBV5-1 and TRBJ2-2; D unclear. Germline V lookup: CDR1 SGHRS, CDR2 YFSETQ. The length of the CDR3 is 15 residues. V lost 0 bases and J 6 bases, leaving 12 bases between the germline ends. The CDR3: CASSLVPTQPGELFF. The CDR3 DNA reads TGCGCCAGCAGCTTGGTTCCCACCCAACCCGGGGAGCTGTTTTTT.

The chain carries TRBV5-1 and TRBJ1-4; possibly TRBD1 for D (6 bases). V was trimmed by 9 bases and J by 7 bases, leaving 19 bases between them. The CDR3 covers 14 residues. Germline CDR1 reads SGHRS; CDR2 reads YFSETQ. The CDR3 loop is CATSTGNGGEKLFF. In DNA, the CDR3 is TGCGCCACCTCAACAGGGAATGGGGGTGAAAAACTGTTTTTT.

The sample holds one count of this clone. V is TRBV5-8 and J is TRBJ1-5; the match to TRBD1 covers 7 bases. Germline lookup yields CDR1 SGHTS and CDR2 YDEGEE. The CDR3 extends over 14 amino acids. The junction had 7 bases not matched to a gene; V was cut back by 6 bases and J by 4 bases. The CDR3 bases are TGTGCCAGCACCCCGGGACAGCGGAATCAGCCCCAGCATTTT. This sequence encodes CASTPGQRNQPQHF.

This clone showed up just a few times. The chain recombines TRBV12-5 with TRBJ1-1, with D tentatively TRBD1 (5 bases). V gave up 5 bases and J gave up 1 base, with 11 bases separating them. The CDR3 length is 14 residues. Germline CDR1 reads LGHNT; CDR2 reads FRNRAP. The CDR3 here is CASGPTQGNTEAFF. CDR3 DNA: TGTGCTAGTGGTCCGACCCAGGGGAACACTGAAGCTTTCTTT. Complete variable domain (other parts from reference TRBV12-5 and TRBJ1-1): DARVTQTPRHKVTEMGQEVTMRCQPILGHNTVFWYRQTMMQGLELLAYFRNRAPLDDSGMPKDRFSAEMPDATLATLKIQPSEPRDSAVYFCASGPTQGNTEAFFGQGTRLTVV.

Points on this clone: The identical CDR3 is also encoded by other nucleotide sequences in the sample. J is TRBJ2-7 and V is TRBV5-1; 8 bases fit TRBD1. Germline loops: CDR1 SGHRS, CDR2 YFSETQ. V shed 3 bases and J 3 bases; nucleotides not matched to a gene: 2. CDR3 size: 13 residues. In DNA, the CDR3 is TGCGCCAGCAGCTCCGGACAGGGCTACGAGCAGTACTTC. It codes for CASSSGQGYEQYF.

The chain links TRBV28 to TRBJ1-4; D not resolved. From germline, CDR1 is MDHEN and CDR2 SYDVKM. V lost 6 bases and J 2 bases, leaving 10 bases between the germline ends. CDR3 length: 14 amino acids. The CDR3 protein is CASRDSRTNEKLFF. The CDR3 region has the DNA TGTGCCAGCAGGGACTCTAGGACTAATGAAAAACTGTTTTTT. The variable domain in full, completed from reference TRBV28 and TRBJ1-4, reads DVKVTQSSRYLVKRTGEKVFLECVQDMDHENMFWYRQDPGLGLRLIYFSYDVKMKEKGDIPEGYSVSREKKERFSLILESASTNQTSMYLCASRDSRTNEKLFFGSGTQLSVL.

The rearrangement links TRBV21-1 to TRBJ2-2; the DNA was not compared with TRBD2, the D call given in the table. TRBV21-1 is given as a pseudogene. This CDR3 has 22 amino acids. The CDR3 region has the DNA TGTGCCAGCAGCAAAGACCCATGCGGGGTCCTGTCCCCAACGTCTCTTACCGGGGAGCTGTTTTTT. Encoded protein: CASSKDPCGVLSPTSLTGELFF.

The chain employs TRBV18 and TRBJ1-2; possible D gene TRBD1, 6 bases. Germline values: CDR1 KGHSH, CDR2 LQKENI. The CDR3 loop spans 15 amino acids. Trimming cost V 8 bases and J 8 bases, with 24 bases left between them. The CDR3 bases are TGTGCCAGCCAGGCTACCGGGACACGGGGCCTCGGCTACACCTTC. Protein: CASQATGTRGLGYTF.

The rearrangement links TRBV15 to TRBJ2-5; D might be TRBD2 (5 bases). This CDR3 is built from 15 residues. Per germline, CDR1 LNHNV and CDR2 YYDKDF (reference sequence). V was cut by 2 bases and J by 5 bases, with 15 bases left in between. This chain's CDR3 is CATSRYPQQRETQYF. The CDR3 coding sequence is TGTGCCACCAGCAGATATCCCCAACAGCGGGAGACCCAGTACTTC.

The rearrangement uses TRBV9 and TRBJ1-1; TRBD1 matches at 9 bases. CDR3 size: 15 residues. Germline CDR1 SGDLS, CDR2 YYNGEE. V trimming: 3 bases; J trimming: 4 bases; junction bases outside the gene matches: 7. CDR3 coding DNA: TGTGCCAGCAGCGCGTACAGGGGGCTAGGCACTGAAGCTTTCTTT. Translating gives CASSAYRGLGTEAFF.

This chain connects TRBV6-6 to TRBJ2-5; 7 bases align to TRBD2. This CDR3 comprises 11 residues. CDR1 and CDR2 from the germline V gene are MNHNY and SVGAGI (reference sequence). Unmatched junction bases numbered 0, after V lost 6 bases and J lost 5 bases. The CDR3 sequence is CASRAGETQYF. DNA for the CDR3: TGTGCCAGCAGAGCGGGGGAGACCCAGTACTTC.